The present T cell receptor (beta chain) was sequenced within a study of blood T cell repertoires in COVID-19. Across the whole study: Material from acute and convalescent COVID-19 was sourced from the United States, Italy and Spain. T cells, B-cell-depleted T cells, or PBMCs provided the cDNA or gDNA that served as material.

Enrolment of Seattle patients took place during active infection, and they were followed longitudinally. In the study's own analysis: Reference gene primers were amplified, and this amplification served to estimate nucleated cell counts. Libraries were prepared by immunoSEQ multiplex PCR; TCRdb keeps only in-frame clonotypes and omits some of them. Clone size and the V and J calls come from that table; the DNA yielded D and trimming. The profile shows 110,000 to 150,000 clones, about four fifths of them singletons. V lost 3 bases to trimming and J lost 5 bases, with 20 bases between them. CDR3 size: 16 residues. The germline V gene encodes CDR1 SGHAT and CDR2 FQDESV (reference sequence).

Material for sequencing was peripheral blood. V and J are TRBV11-1 and TRBJ2-7; a possible D gene is TRBD2 (6 bases). The clonotype comes from a woman in her sixties or seventies with COVID-19, enrolled during active disease. The CDR3 region has the DNA TGTGCCAGCAGCTTCGGGGGTGTTATACGGGGGAACGAGCAGTACTTC. Translation gives CASSFGGVIRGNEQYF.